The T cell receptor beta chain under discussion was sequenced for a study of long-term antiretroviral therapy in people with HIV (dated by TCRdb to between 2021 and 2022). Concerning the study at large: The earliest samples were collected approximately a decade before the 2015 WHO recommendation for immediate ART, a period when ART was typically delayed until CD4 counts fell. A retrospective serial study tested whether changes in peripheral blood TRB repertoire composition and diversity were associated with ART initiation and durable HIV suppression. A total of 150 to 200 cryopreserved PBMC samples came from 25 to 35 adults with confirmed HIV infection and were collected serially over a mean of about six years (range 1-12). About 40% of the 30 participants with HIV were female. No cross-contamination during QIAcube processing was shown when test extractions of a monoclonal T-cell line were performed alongside some 33 polyclonal samples. Results the study describes overall, beyond this receptor: No data were available on ART adherence, viral resistance or therapy changes, limiting inferences about post-ART repertoire changes. Expanded TRB clones identified before ART initiation dominated the repertoire across all time points, though the dominance fluctuated and decreased in many PLHIV after ART. Samples dated from 2004 to 2017, and the ART regimens used may be less effective than current ones. Starting ART was linked to a significant rise in TRB diversity, yet even after long-term ART the diversity remained significantly lower than in transplant donor controls. Narrower CDR3 length ranges were observed in HIV repertoires than in controls, and an antigen-experienced repertoire with only a slight naive shift after ART was suggested by the network structure. Because PBMC availability was limited, only the TCR beta chain was sequenced, with no alpha chain pairing. Because pre-ART samples had limited cell numbers, unsorted PBMC were profiled rather than sorted CD4+ and CD8+ T cells.

The immunoSEQ hsTCRB v3.0 assay was used at survey level resolution for TRB variable region sequencing. A depth of roughly 40,000-55,000 T-cell genomes per sample was targeted for TRB sequencing. Pooled TRB libraries were sequenced on an Illumina MiSeq with a v3 150-cycle kit. In the original analysis: Analysis of repertoires was carried out in R inside a reproducible Nextflow workflow spanning QC, data transformation and analysis. Custom analyses were implemented in LymphoSeq2, an R package for AIRR-Seq data exploration. A few samples that produced fewer than 5000 total TRB sequences were removed, so under 200 HIV repertoires were analyzed. Among the roughly 180 retained HIV repertoires, 55 to 60 were collected before ART initiation and 129 after ART initiation. Repertoires were downsampled to 5000 TRB nucleotide sequences, with summary statistics averaged over 100 downsampling iterations. Only TRB sequences with CDR3 regions of at least seven amino acids were retained for analysis. Diversity was measured with a Shannon entropy-derived clonality score and the Gini coefficient. Repertoire networks linked the top 5000 CDR3 amino acid sequences whenever two sequences differed by an edit distance of one. Antigen specificity groups and MHC restriction were predicted for TRB CDR3 amino acid sequences with GLIPH2. To flag known CMV, EBV, HIV or tissue antigen associations, CDR3 amino acid sequences were matched against VDJdb and McPAS-TCR. Pre-ART, post-ART and control groups were compared with Wilcoxon signed-rank tests and Holm-Bonferroni correction. The source is immuneACCESS, and TCRdb retained only in-frame sequences with V and J called. Part of the clones is not carried over; for the studies checked, unresolved V genes explain less than half of this, and the remainder is unexplained. D and trimming come from the DNA, and the V and J calls and clone size come from that table. The sample data list around 16,000 clones, and roughly 80% of these were observed just once. The top ten constitute around 13% of the sample.

A distance of 10 bases separates the germline ends of V and J, which lose 5 bases and 5 bases respectively. The germline V gene (reference sequence) sets CDR1 to DFQATT and CDR2 to SNEGSKA. Including the terminal cysteine and phenylalanine, the CDR3 comprises 11 residues. CDR3 DNA only is kept here, 33 bases in frame from base 1. Participants were included only if at least one PBMC sample before ART initiation and at least two post-ART samples were available. All participants with HIV were treated in the United States of America. Cryopreserved samples of about 1-10 million PBMC were thawed and washed before DNA extraction. At the time of the earliest PBMC sample for each participant with HIV, ages ranged from about 20 to 55 years. Per participant, PBMC samples came from 1-4 timepoints prior to ART initiation and 2-8 timepoints following ART initiation, for a median of 7 samples. For every participant, serial HIV viral load, CD4+ T-cell count, ART history and demographic data were obtained. Genomic DNA was extracted from unsorted PBMC with a Qiagen kit on a QIAcube, processed in batches of 12 samples.

As for this clone: Its antigen is unknown. Base qualities are missing; no much larger clone stands one base away.

The chain employs TRBV20-1 and TRBJ2-7; the D gene identity is not certain. The material sequenced was unsorted PBMCs, taken around 1.3 years before starting antiretroviral therapy. The receptor was derived from a young man with HIV. The DNA reads as follows: TGCAGTGCTGCTTCCACGGACGAGCAGTACTTC. Its translation reads: CSAASTDEQYF.